This TCR beta chain was captured in a study of shared clonotypes between healthy human individuals. Assay runs were performed at deep level. Generated by immunoSEQ multiplex PCR, the TCRdb table keeps only in-frame clones and is missing some. In the table there are fewer than 600,000 clones, 79% of which are singletons. This TCR was recovered from a woman aged 40 to 50 in good health. Some clones in this sample may be carry-over from other donors' samples. The sample consisted of PBMCs.

As DNA, the CDR3 is TGTGCCACCAGCCTACTCCTGGGGGAGTACGAGCAGTACTTC. This codes for CATSLLLGEYEQYF. This chain joins TRBV15 and TRBJ2-7, with D possibly being TRBD1 or TRBD2 (5 bases each). Per germline, CDR1 LNHNV and CDR2 YYDKDF (reference sequence). The germline V and J ends were trimmed by 5 bases and 4 bases, with 15 bases remaining between them. This CDR3 is built from 14 residues. The complete variable domain, with remaining parts taken from reference TRBV15 and TRBJ2-7, reads DAMVIQNPRYQVTQFGKPVTLSCSQTLNHNVMYWYQQKSSQAPKLLFHYYDKDFNNEADTPDNFQSRRPNTSFCFLDIRSPGLGDTAMYLCATSLLLGEYEQYFGPGTRLTVT.